This TCR beta chain is drawn from a study of T-cell memory formation after mild COVID-19. The 5'RACE method, run with constant-segment primers, produced TCR alpha and TCR beta cDNA libraries (carrying sample barcodes and UMIs). One entry per CDR3 protein results from TCRdb running MiXCR on the 5' RACE reads. The table has some 450,000 distinct CDR3 sequences, over 15% seen once; the top ten hold under 25%. This TCR came from a young man who had mild COVID-19 (a few samples of this study predate the infection). Cell type and time point are not known. Sequencing input: PBMCs or a T cell subset sorted from them (not recorded which).

Here the CDR3 DNA reads TGCGCCAGCAGCCAAGATTACCCAGGGTGGCACCCTCGTACCTACGAGCAGTACTTC. The encoded protein is CASSQDYPGWHPRTYEQYF. The chain couples TRBV4-3 to TRBJ2-7; perhaps TRBD1 as D (5 bases). Between the trimmed V and J ends, which lost 0 bases and 2 bases, there was a span of 23 bases. Germline CDR1 is LGHNA and CDR2 is YSLEER. This CDR3 is built from 19 residues.